The 7 T cell receptor beta chains below all came from one sample that was sequenced in a study of human T cells and chemical hapten exposure. In TCRdb, the RACE reads were re-called with MiXCR into one record per CDR3 protein. The sample consists of about 340,000 distinct CDR3 sequences, about 7% of them appearing once. As for time point: patch test 1, 2 weeks after DPC sensitization. The treatment: therapeutic diphenylcyclopropenone sensitization with weekly scalp DPC. This specimen consisted of whole blood, obtained in connection with sensitization to the hapten diphenylcyclopropenone (DPC). These receptors were collected from a young woman with alopecia areata. Some clones in this sample may be carry-over from other donors' samples.

The chain combines TRBV19 with TRBJ1-5; 8 positions match TRBD1. Germline V gene lookup returns CDR1 LNHDA and CDR2 SQIVND (reference sequence). The CDR3 runs to 17 residues. V lost 8 bases, J lost 3 bases, and 15 bases stayed unmatched. The DNA of the CDR3 is TGTGCCAGTTATCCATACCACGGGACAGGCACCAATCAGCCCCAGCATTTT. This gives the protein CASYPYHGTGTNQPQHF.

This clonotype was counted ten times or more. The chain uses TRBV20-1 and TRBJ2-6, with D maybe TRBD2 (5 bases). Germline CDR1 and CDR2: DFQATT and SNEGSKA (reference sequence). CDR3 size: 15 residues. Between the trimmed V and J ends, which lost 3 bases and 1 base, there was a span of 10 bases. Here the CDR3 reads CSASMSGSGANVLTF. DNA for the CDR3: TGCAGTGCTAGTATGTCGGGGTCTGGGGCCAACGTCCTGACTTTC.

This chain connects TRBV7-6 to TRBJ2-3, with 14 bases identical to TRBD2. CDR1 and CDR2 from the germline V gene are SGHVS and FNYEAQ. This CDR3 region has 17 residues. V lost 5 bases, J lost 4 bases, and 8 bases stayed unmatched. CDR3 amino acids: CASSPTGLAGGSDTQYF. CDR3 coding DNA: TGTGCCAGCAGCCCGACAGGACTAGCGGGGGGCTCAGATACGCAGTATTTT.

There are many counts of this clonotype. This sequence joins TRBV7-2 and TRBJ1-6; TRBD1 agrees at 8 bases. Germline values: CDR1 SGHTA, CDR2 FQGNSA. V trimming: 7 bases; J trimming: 15 bases; junction bases outside the gene matches: 17. This CDR3 comprises 15 residues. The CDR3 sequence: CASTPGGYRARSLHF. CDR3 bases: TGTGCCAGCACCCCAGGGGGCTACAGGGCCCGAAGCCTCCACTTT.

Only a few counts were recorded for this clonotype. The chain's CDR3 is CSASAFAYSYGYTF. The DNA for the CDR3 is TGCAGTGCTAGTGCGTTTGCGTATAGCTATGGCTACACCTTC. The chain recombines TRBV20-1 with TRBJ1-2; D is unresolved. V gave up 3 bases and J gave up 4 bases, with 15 bases separating them. This CDR3 is built from 14 residues. Germline CDR1 reads DFQATT; CDR2 reads SNEGSKA (reference sequence).

This clonotype was counted many times. The J gene is TRBJ2-2, the V gene TRBV24-1, with TRBD2 as a possible D gene (7 bases). V gave up 5 bases and J gave up 6 bases, with 12 bases separating them. This CDR3 comprises 14 residues. Germline loops: CDR1 KGHDR, CDR2 SFDVKD. CDR3: CATSVGGLAGELFF. The CDR3 DNA reads as TGTGCCACCAGTGTCGGGGGGCTTGCCGGGGAGCTGTTTTTT.

This chain links TRBV21-1 with TRBJ1-6; the tabulated D call, TRBD1, remains unverified against the DNA. TRBV21-1 is annotated as a pseudogene. The CDR3 length is 15 residues. The CDR3 nucleotides are TGTGCCAGCAGCAAAAGCAGAGAGGGGGCATCACCCCTCCACTTT. This translates into CASSKSREGASPLHF.